This T cell receptor (beta chain) is from a study of shared clonotypes between healthy human individuals (TCRdb year 2020). General notes on the study: The cohort included three men and a couple of women between 18 and 49 years of age. Different laboratories and diverse techniques were used to prepare libraries and sequence TCR repertoires, to increase sequencing depth and limit assay-specific biases. Leukapheresis yielded between about 0.9 and 10 billion PBMCs per donor. For each donor, CD4 naive and CD4 memory were each run on three plates, CD8 naive on two plates, and CD8 memory on one plate. Blood TCR repertoires of a handful of healthy adults were deeply sequenced to estimate repertoire size and the extent of clonotype sharing between individuals. Beyond this particular receptor, the publication reports: Compared with non-shared clonotypes, the clonotypes found in all four sorted-subset donors had higher generation probabilities. Because the study included a small number of donors, the genetic and exposure-history diversity represented was limited. Incomplete sequencing was indicated by rarefaction of sorted-subset datasets, despite the large sequencing depth. Naive subsets generally had larger estimated clonotype richness than memory subsets did. Sampling was restricted to blood, and TCR repertoires in tissue are likely to differ from TCR repertoires in blood. Based on pairwise subsampling, the degree of clonotype sharing among donors was expected to be affected by sequencing depth. Sharing across several donors was observed for about 5% of naive CD4, about 4% of naive CD8, over 2% of memory CD4, and around 0.44% of memory CD8 clonotypes.

Of note for this clone: This receptor's antigen is unknown. Per-base quality was not reported, and no clone a single base away is much larger than it.

For the CD8 naive samples, CD45RO-negative cells were positively selected for CCR7, yielding a CD45RA+CCR7+ population from which TemRA cells were excluded. Donors were healthy HIV-negative adults with no recently reported acute infections or vaccinations. Only Caucasian adults living in Nashville, Tennessee, USA were represented among the donors. Blood was obtained by leukapheresis, after which PBMCs were separated by Ficoll-Histopaque density gradient centrifugation and cryopreserved in liquid nitrogen vapor phase. Purity and quantity of every magnetically sorted T cell population were checked by analytical flow cytometry. From each sorted fraction, genomic DNA was isolated and quantified by UV absorbance on a Nanodrop 2000c. Looking up the germline V gene yields CDR1 MNHEY and CDR2 SVGAGI. V loses 2 bases, J loses 6 bases, and the germline ends lie 14 bases apart. There are 14 amino acids in the CDR3, from cysteine to phenylalanine inclusive. Left in the record is the CDR3 DNA by itself, 42 bases read in frame from the first base.

TCR CDR3 regions were amplified from genomic DNA by multiplex PCR using the deep immunoSEQ assay. For each cell subset, the extracted genomic DNA was distributed evenly across all wells of several immunoSEQ 96-well plates, and each plate served as one replicate. For sorted subsets, approximately 200 ng of genomic DNA, equivalent to around 29,000 T cell genomes, went into each replicate PCR. Purified libraries were measured with a Qubit 3.0 fluorometer, size-checked on a Bioanalyzer 2100, and measured again with the KAPA Library Quantification kit. Every immunoSEQ 96-well plate was sequenced on a separate single-read 150-cycle Illumina NextSeq 550 flow cell. The authors' analysis ran thus. Because the immunoSEQ output included only junctional sequences and no quality scores, the filtering could not be the same as the filtering used for full-length reads. To assign V/J genes and CDR3, sequences were annotated using PyIR, a Python wrapper for IgBLAST v1.9, with IMGT germline references. Reads with weak V/J assignments (E-value above 1e-6), missing CDR3, stop codons, out-of-frame junctions, or ambiguous translated residues were removed. V3J clonotypes were defined by identical inferred V gene, J gene, and CDR3 amino acid sequence. Percentage overlap between repertoires was calculated by dividing the number of shared unique clonotypes by the size of the smaller repertoire. Repertoire richness was assessed with RTK rarefaction, the Chao1 estimator, and Recon v2.1 estimates of unobserved clonotypes. OLGA was used to compute generation probabilities for all TCRbeta clonotypes that the gDNA method yielded from a handful of donors. The source is immuneACCESS, and TCRdb retained only in-frame sequences with V and J called. Part of the clones is not carried over; for the studies checked, unresolved V genes explain less than half of this, and the remainder is unexplained. From that table come the V and J calls and clone size; the DNA was used to work out D and trimming. The sample data list 700,000 to 950,000 clones, and roughly 96% of these were observed just once. In total, the top ten clones hold around 0.21% of the sample.

The receptor comes from a young man in good health. The chain is encoded by TRBV6-5 joined to TRBJ2-7, with TRBD2 perhaps the D gene, on 6 matching bases. Sequencing was done on a sample of naive CD8+ T cells sorted from blood. The sample's cell subset or site label, decoded: CD45RA+CCR7+. The nucleotide sequence reads as follows: TGTGCCAGCAGTTACGACCGGGAGATCGGCGAGCAGTACTTC. Its translation reads: CASSYDREIGEQYF.